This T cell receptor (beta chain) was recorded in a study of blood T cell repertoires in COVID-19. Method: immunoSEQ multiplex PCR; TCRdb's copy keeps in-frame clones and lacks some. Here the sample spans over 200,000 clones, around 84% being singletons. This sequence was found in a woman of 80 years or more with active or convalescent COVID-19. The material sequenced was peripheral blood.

The CDR3 nucleotides are TGCGCCAGCAGCTTAGACAGCTTGTACCAAGAGACCCAGTACTTC. Its translation is CASSLDSLYQETQYF. V usage is TRBV5-1 and J usage is TRBJ2-5; possible D gene TRBD1, 5 bases. Trimming removed 2 bases at V and 0 bases at J, with 11 bases between. Germline lookup yields CDR1 SGHRS and CDR2 YFSETQ. The CDR3 is made up of 15 amino acids. Filled out from reference TRBV5-1 and TRBJ2-5, the complete variable domain reads KAGVTQTPRYLIKTRGQQVTLSCSPISGHRSVSWYQQTPGQGLQFLFEYFSETQRNKGNFPGRFSGRQFSNSRSEMNVSTLELGDSALYLCASSLDSLYQETQYFGPGTRLLVL.